The rows below give T cell receptor beta chains drawn from one sample of a study of T-cell reconstitution after alpha-beta-depleted transplantation in children. TCRdb redid the calling of the PCR reads with MiXCR, one entry per CDR3 protein. The table includes 700,000 to 850,000 distinct CDR3 sequences, 16% detected once. The material was PBMCs, mostly from graft donor cells, obtained 360 days after TCRalphabeta/CD19-depleted stem cell transplant. These receptors were collected from a male patient aged 5 to 17 who had a stem cell transplant for acute lymphoblastic leukemia, so the T cells may come from the graft donor. Each CDR3 is given with its conserved first and last residue. The D gene is left open where the match is weak.

D gene: TRBD2
V gene: TRBV3-1
CDR3 length: 16
CDR3 protein: CASSQLTSVSDNEQFF

D gene: .
V gene: TRBV5-1
CDR3 length: 16
CDR3 protein: CASSLPATSSYNEQFF

D gene: TRBD2
V gene: TRBV5-1
CDR3 length: 15
CDR3 protein: CASSLTLAVYNEQFF

D gene: TRBD2
V gene: TRBV5-1
CDR3 length: 15
CDR3 protein: CASSPSGAGADTQYF

D gene: .
V gene: TRBV20-1
CDR3 length: 15
CDR3 protein: CSAEGFRSSYNEQFF

D gene: .
V gene: TRBV7-9
CDR3 length: 11
CDR3 protein: CASSLYGEAFF

D gene: TRBD2
V gene: TRBV7-8
CDR3 length: 16
CDR3 protein: CASSRARGRSADTQYF

D gene: .
V gene: TRBV5-1
CDR3 length: 14
CDR3 protein: CASSLGRSIYEQYF

D gene: TRBD2
V gene: TRBV12-3/TRBV12-4
CDR3 length: 14
CDR3 protein: CASNRPGGTYEQYF

D gene: TRBD2
V gene: TRBV20-1
CDR3 length: 15
CDR3 protein: CSALASSGFSYEQYF

D gene: .
V gene: TRBV7-2
CDR3 length: 14
CDR3 protein: CASSLATGPRGYTF

D gene: .
V gene: TRBV7-9
CDR3 length: 11
CDR3 protein: CAVGARQPQHF

D gene: .
V gene: TRBV12-3/TRBV12-4
CDR3 length: 13
CDR3 protein: CASSRNSGNTIYF

D gene: .
V gene: TRBV11-2
CDR3 length: 15
CDR3 protein: CASSPSLGAGQPQHF

D gene: TRBD2
V gene: TRBV12-5
CDR3 length: 16
CDR3 protein: CASGLVLAGASNEQFF

D gene: TRBD1
V gene: TRBV29-1
CDR3 length: 16
CDR3 protein: CSVVGYRGSPPDTQYF

D gene: TRBD1
V gene: TRBV7-9
CDR3 length: 16
CDR3 protein: CASSYPPGQGSYEQYF